The subject of this entry is one TCR beta chain. Germline CDR1 SGDLS, CDR2 YYNGEE. The CDR3 runs to 17 residues. V was trimmed by 0 bases and J by 1 base, leaving 16 bases between them. The record originates from a study of shared clonotypes between healthy human individuals. Data came from immunoSEQ multiplex PCR; TCRdb stores just in-frame clones and leaves some out. The table lists 2.5 million or so clones, roughly nine tenths of them singletons. Sample: naive CD4+ T cells sorted from blood. Subset of the sample: CD45RA+ positively selected. This chain connects TRBV9 to TRBJ1-2; no reliable D call. The source of this sequence is a man between 18 and 35 years old in good health. The CDR3 reads CASSVVSGPVVNYGYTF. For the CDR3, the DNA is TGTGCCAGCAGCGTAGTAAGTGGACCGGTCGTTAACTATGGCTACACCTTC.